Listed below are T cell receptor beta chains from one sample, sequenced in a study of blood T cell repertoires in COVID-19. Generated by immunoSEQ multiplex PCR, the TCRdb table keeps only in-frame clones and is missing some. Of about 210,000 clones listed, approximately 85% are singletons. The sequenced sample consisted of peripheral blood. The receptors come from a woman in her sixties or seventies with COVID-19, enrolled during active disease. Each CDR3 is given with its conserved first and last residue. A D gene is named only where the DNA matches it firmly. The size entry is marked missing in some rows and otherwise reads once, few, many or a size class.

CDR3aa: CASSLNEQAGELFF
CDR3nt: TGTGCCAGCAGCTTAAATGAACAGGCCGGGGAGCTGTTTTTT
abundance: -
d_gene: -
j_gene: TRBJ2-2
v_gene: TRBV7-2

CDR3aa: CASSIPQGTMMNTEAFF
CDR3nt: TGTGCCAGCAGTATACCACAGGGGACCATGATGAACACTGAAGCTTTCTTT
abundance: -
d_gene: TRBD1
j_gene: TRBJ1-1
v_gene: TRBV28

CDR3aa: CASSSGTGMIEAFF
CDR3nt: TGTGCCAGCAGCTCCGGGACAGGGATGATTGAAGCTTTCTTT
abundance: -
d_gene: TRBD1
j_gene: TRBJ1-1
v_gene: TRBV6-5

CDR3aa: CASTARGPTNTEAFF
CDR3nt: TGTGCCAGCACAGCCAGGGGACCTACGAACACTGAAGCTTTCTTT
abundance: -
d_gene: -
j_gene: TRBJ1-1
v_gene: TRBV2

CDR3aa: CASEDRVRYEQYF
CDR3nt: TGTGCCAGTGAGGACAGGGTTCGCTACGAGCAGTACTTC
abundance: -
d_gene: TRBD1
j_gene: TRBJ2-7
v_gene: TRBV19

CDR3aa: CASSLWQGLNYGYTF
CDR3nt: TGTGCCAGCAGCTTGTGGCAGGGGCTTAACTATGGCTACACCTTC
abundance: -
d_gene: -
j_gene: TRBJ1-2
v_gene: TRBV5-5

CDR3aa: CASSQGAGTYEQYF
CDR3nt: TGTGCCAGCAGCCAAGGGGCCGGTACCTACGAGCAGTACTTC
abundance: -
d_gene: -
j_gene: TRBJ2-7
v_gene: TRBV3-1/TRBV3-2

CDR3aa: CASSLSGAAEAFF
CDR3nt: TGTGCCAGCAGCTTATCAGGGGCCGCTGAAGCTTTCTTT
abundance: -
d_gene: -
j_gene: TRBJ1-1
v_gene: TRBV7-3

CDR3aa: CASARLTSGGNEQFF
CDR3nt: TGCGCCAGCGCTCGGTTAACTAGCGGGGGGAATGAGCAGTTCTTC
abundance: -
d_gene: TRBD2
j_gene: TRBJ2-1
v_gene: TRBV4-1

CDR3aa: CASSQPGLVKETQYF
CDR3nt: TGTGCCAGCAGCCAACCGGGACTAGTGAAAGAGACCCAGTACTTC
abundance: -
d_gene: TRBD2
j_gene: TRBJ2-5
v_gene: TRBV3-1/TRBV3-2

CDR3aa: CATRGVQETQYF
CDR3nt: TGTGCCACCAGGGGAGTACAAGAGACCCAGTACTTC
abundance: -
d_gene: -
j_gene: TRBJ2-5
v_gene: TRBV15

CDR3aa: CASSVGPRASVAKNIQYF
CDR3nt: TGTGCCAGCAGCGTGGGGCCCCGGGCCTCAGTAGCCAAAAACATTCAGTACTTC
abundance: once
d_gene: -
j_gene: TRBJ2-4
v_gene: TRBV9

CDR3aa: CASSSPSTDTQYF
CDR3nt: TGTGCCAGCAGCTCCCCGTCCACAGATACGCAGTATTTT
abundance: -
d_gene: -
j_gene: TRBJ2-3
v_gene: TRBV7-2

CDR3aa: CATSETEGGYEQYF
CDR3nt: TGTGCCACCAGTGAGACAGAAGGTGGCTACGAGCAGTACTTC
abundance: -
d_gene: -
j_gene: TRBJ2-7
v_gene: TRBV24-1

CDR3aa: CASSLTGATEAFF
CDR3nt: TGTGCCAGCAGCTTAACAGGGGCAACTGAAGCTTTCTTT
abundance: -
d_gene: TRBD1
j_gene: TRBJ1-1
v_gene: TRBV7-9

CDR3aa: CASSEGEGGVWQPQHF
CDR3nt: TGTGCCAGCAGTGAAGGGGAGGGGGGCGTCTGGCAGCCCCAGCATTTT
abundance: -
d_gene: -
j_gene: TRBJ1-5
v_gene: TRBV2

CDR3aa: CASKDTTYEQYF
CDR3nt: TGTGCCAGCAAAGACACCACCTACGAGCAGTACTTC
abundance: -
d_gene: -
j_gene: TRBJ2-7
v_gene: TRBV6-5

CDR3aa: CASSPRTNPYNEQFF
CDR3nt: TGTGCCAGCTCACCACGGACTAATCCCTACAATGAGCAGTTCTTC
abundance: -
d_gene: -
j_gene: TRBJ2-1
v_gene: TRBV18

CDR3aa: CASSQGRLGAAGANVLTF
CDR3nt: TGTGCCAGCAGCCAAGGGAGACTGGGGGCCGCTGGGGCCAACGTCCTGACTTTC
abundance: -
d_gene: -
j_gene: TRBJ2-6
v_gene: TRBV4-2

CDR3aa: CASSPRAGVKSPLHF
CDR3nt: TGTGCCAGCAGCCCGAGGGCCGGGGTAAAATCACCCCTCCACTTT
abundance: -
d_gene: -
j_gene: TRBJ1-6
v_gene: TRBV11-1

CDR3aa: CASSLDSLNSPLHF
CDR3nt: TGTGCCAGCTCCCTCGACAGTCTTAATTCACCCCTCCACTTT
abundance: -
d_gene: -
j_gene: TRBJ1-6
v_gene: TRBV18

CDR3aa: CASSTSGFFINSPLHF
CDR3nt: TGTGCCAGTAGTACGTCCGGGTTTTTTATTAATTCACCCCTCCACTTT
abundance: -
d_gene: -
j_gene: TRBJ1-6
v_gene: TRBV19

CDR3aa: CASSLSGQINEQYF
CDR3nt: TGTGCCAGCAGCTTATCGGGACAGATCAACGAGCAGTACTTC
abundance: -
d_gene: TRBD1
j_gene: TRBJ2-7
v_gene: TRBV11-3

CDR3aa: CASREGTSGQETQYF
CDR3nt: TGTGCCAGCAGGGAGGGGACTAGCGGCCAAGAGACCCAGTACTTC
abundance: -
d_gene: TRBD2
j_gene: TRBJ2-5
v_gene: TRBV5-8

CDR3aa: CASSQVGRGSTDTQYF
CDR3nt: TGTGCCAGCAGCCAAGTGGGGCGGGGGAGCACAGATACGCAGTATTTT
abundance: -
d_gene: TRBD2
j_gene: TRBJ2-3
v_gene: TRBV14

CDR3aa: CASRRGGSYNSPLHF
CDR3nt: TGTGCCAGTAGGAGAGGAGGCTCCTATAATTCACCCCTCCACTTT
abundance: once
d_gene: -
j_gene: TRBJ1-6
v_gene: TRBV19

CDR3aa: CASSLLISHNEQFF
CDR3nt: TGTGCCAGCAGCTTATTGATTAGCCACAATGAGCAGTTCTTC
abundance: -
d_gene: -
j_gene: TRBJ2-1
v_gene: TRBV7-8

CDR3aa: CASSLADRNYGYTF
CDR3nt: TGTGCCAGCAGCTTAGCAGACAGGAACTATGGCTACACCTTC
abundance: few
d_gene: -
j_gene: TRBJ1-2
v_gene: TRBV5-4

CDR3aa: CASSPDNQPQHF
CDR3nt: TGTGCCAGCAGTCCAGATAATCAGCCCCAGCATTTT
abundance: -
d_gene: -
j_gene: TRBJ1-5
v_gene: TRBV6-2/TRBV6-3

CDR3aa: CSASGELNTEAFF
CDR3nt: TGCAGTGCTAGTGGCGAATTGAACACTGAAGCTTTCTTT
abundance: -
d_gene: -
j_gene: TRBJ1-1
v_gene: TRBV20-1

CDR3aa: CASSDRGPYNSPLHF
CDR3nt: TGTGCCAGCAGTGACAGGGGGCCCTATAATTCACCCCTCCACTTT
abundance: -
d_gene: TRBD1
j_gene: TRBJ1-6
v_gene: TRBV27

CDR3aa: CASSPEKTSGSTDTQYF
CDR3nt: TGTGCCAGCTCACCCGAAAAGACTAGCGGCTCCACAGATACGCAGTATTTT
abundance: -
d_gene: TRBD2
j_gene: TRBJ2-3
v_gene: TRBV18

CDR3aa: CASSFRDRGYGYTF
CDR3nt: TGTGCCAGTAGTTTCCGGGACAGGGGATATGGCTACACCTTC
abundance: -
d_gene: TRBD1
j_gene: TRBJ1-2
v_gene: TRBV19

CDR3aa: CASSLQGQPQHF
CDR3nt: TGTGCCAGCAGCCTGCAGGGTCAGCCCCAGCATTTT
abundance: few
d_gene: -
j_gene: TRBJ1-5
v_gene: TRBV3-1/TRBV3-2

CDR3aa: CASSFTGYMNTEAFF
CDR3nt: TGTGCCAGCTCATTTACAGGGTACATGAACACTGAAGCTTTCTTT
abundance: -
d_gene: -
j_gene: TRBJ1-1
v_gene: TRBV18

CDR3aa: CASSQVPLQGGTEAFF
CDR3nt: TGTGCCAGCAGCCAAGTCCCCTTACAGGGGGGCACTGAAGCTTTCTTT
abundance: -
d_gene: TRBD1
j_gene: TRBJ1-1
v_gene: TRBV4-2

CDR3aa: CASSQEVNYGYTF
CDR3nt: TGTGCCAGCAGCCAGGAGGTTAACTATGGCTACACCTTC
abundance: -
d_gene: -
j_gene: TRBJ1-2
v_gene: TRBV7-2

CDR3aa: CASSLGDREHQPQHF
CDR3nt: TGTGCCAGCAGCTTGGGCGACAGGGAGCATCAGCCCCAGCATTTT
abundance: -
d_gene: TRBD1
j_gene: TRBJ1-5
v_gene: TRBV7-9

CDR3aa: CATSTSGTGLFLAKNIQYF
CDR3nt: TGTGCCACCAGCACGTCCGGGACAGGACTCTTCTTAGCCAAAAACATTCAGTACTTC
abundance: -
d_gene: TRBD1
j_gene: TRBJ2-4
v_gene: TRBV15

CDR3aa: CASSSAGDTQYF
CDR3nt: TGTGCCAGTAGTTCCGCGGGCGATACGCAGTATTTT
abundance: -
d_gene: -
j_gene: TRBJ2-3
v_gene: TRBV19

CDR3aa: CASSPGTGDIGEGYGYTF
CDR3nt: TGTGCCAGCAGCCCGGGGACAGGGGACATTGGCGAAGGATATGGCTACACCTTC
abundance: -
d_gene: TRBD1
j_gene: TRBJ1-2
v_gene: TRBV11-3

CDR3aa: CASSYGQGRKTEAFF
CDR3nt: TGTGCCAGCAGTTACGGACAGGGGAGGAAGACTGAAGCTTTCTTT
abundance: -
d_gene: TRBD1
j_gene: TRBJ1-1
v_gene: TRBV6-2/TRBV6-3

CDR3aa: CASSPSQGETGELFF
CDR3nt: TGTGCCAGCTCACCATCACAGGGAGAGACCGGGGAGCTGTTTTTT
abundance: -
d_gene: -
j_gene: TRBJ2-2
v_gene: TRBV18

CDR3aa: CASSLGLAQMGNEQFF
CDR3nt: TGTGCCAGCAGCTTGGGACTAGCTCAAATGGGAAATGAGCAGTTCTTC
abundance: -
d_gene: TRBD2
j_gene: TRBJ2-1
v_gene: TRBV7-8

CDR3aa: CASSLREKLFF
CDR3nt: TGTGCCAGCAGCTTGCGGGAAAAACTGTTTTTT
abundance: -
d_gene: -
j_gene: TRBJ1-4
v_gene: TRBV5-5

CDR3aa: CAISESRGGDEAFF
CDR3nt: TGTGCCATCAGTGAGTCGAGGGGGGGCGATGAAGCTTTCTTT
abundance: -
d_gene: -
j_gene: TRBJ1-1
v_gene: TRBV10-3

CDR3aa: CASARGDTQYF
CDR3nt: TGTGCCAGCGCCCGGGGAGATACGCAGTATTTT
abundance: -
d_gene: -
j_gene: TRBJ2-3
v_gene: TRBV12-3/TRBV12-4

CDR3aa: CASSQEKTRVPEAFF
CDR3nt: TGCGCCAGCAGCCAAGAAAAGACGAGGGTCCCTGAAGCTTTCTTT
abundance: -
d_gene: -
j_gene: TRBJ1-1
v_gene: TRBV4-3

CDR3aa: CASSLNPGNTEAFF
CDR3nt: TGTGCCAGCAGCTTAAATCCGGGGAACACTGAAGCTTTCTTT
abundance: -
d_gene: -
j_gene: TRBJ1-1
v_gene: TRBV7-3

CDR3aa: CASSLTGTGDGYTF
CDR3nt: TGTGCCAGCAGCCTAACCGGGACAGGGGATGGCTACACCTTC
abundance: -
d_gene: TRBD1
j_gene: TRBJ1-2
v_gene: TRBV3-1/TRBV3-2